The 9 T cell receptor beta chains below come from one sample, sequenced in a study of cytomegalovirus exposure and HLA in healthy donors. Both 60 Vbeta primers and 13 Jbeta primers went into the PCR. Generated by immunoSEQ multiplex PCR, the TCRdb table keeps only in-frame clones and is missing some. The sample table includes approximately 120,000 clones. Material: PBMCs. The source is a man aged 35 to 55 in good health and CMV-seronegative.

This chain links TRBV29-1 with TRBJ2-5; D is unresolved. The CDR3 is 10 amino acids. V was shortened by 7 bases and J by 4 bases, with 7 bases between the two germline ends. Per the germline V gene, CDR1 is SQVTM and CDR2 is ANQGSEA. The CDR3 DNA sequence: TGCAGCGCGGGTCCAGAGACCCAGTACTTC. Protein sequence: CSAGPETQYF.

The CDR3 here is CASSEWTSTDTQYF. In DNA form, the CDR3 reads TGTGCCAGCTCCGAATGGACTAGCACAGATACGCAGTATTTT. The chain couples TRBV18 to TRBJ2-3, with D possibly TRBD2 on 5 matching bases. The CDR3 loop spans 14 amino acids. Looked up from germline, CDR1 is KGHSH and CDR2 is LQKENI. Trimming took 6 bases from V and 0 from J, leaving 10 bases between them.

The V gene is TRBV4-1, the J gene TRBJ1-2; 8 positions agree with TRBD1. The ends lost 5 bases at V and 8 bases at J; junction bases unmatched: 7. Germline V lookup: CDR1 MGHRA, CDR2 YSYEKL. This CDR3 comprises 13 residues. Written as DNA, the CDR3 is TGCGCCAGCAGCAGGACGGGACAGGAAGGCTACACCTTC. Protein: CASSRTGQEGYTF.

The rearrangement joins TRBV7-6 to TRBJ2-2; TRBD2 matches 7 bases. The CDR3 is 16 residues long. Germline V CDR1 and CDR2: SGHVS, FNYEAQ. Unmatched junction bases numbered 8, after V lost 7 bases and J lost 0 bases. CDR3 nucleotide sequence: TGTGCCAGCACCCCCTCGGGGGGTTCGAACACCGGGGAGCTGTTTTTT. Protein product: CASTPSGGSNTGELFF.

The rearrangement uses TRBV19 and TRBJ2-3, with TRBD1 identical over 7 bases. Germline V gene data show CDR1 as LNHDA and CDR2 as SQIVND (reference sequence). V lost 9 bases and J lost 1; bases outside the gene matches: 4. CDR3 size: 13 residues. The CDR3 loop reads CASRQGGTDTQYF. The CDR3 DNA reads as TGTGCCAGCCGACAGGGTGGCACAGATACGCAGTATTTT.

The chain joins TRBV7-3 to TRBJ1-5; 10 positions match TRBD1. Trimming took 3 bases from V and 8 from J; bases not matched to a gene: 1. The CDR3 runs to 13 residues. Germline-derived CDR1 and CDR2 are SGHTA and FQGTGA. CDR3 residues: CASSLGQGKPQHF. In DNA form, the CDR3 reads TGTGCCAGCAGCTTGGGACAGGGGAAGCCCCAGCATTTT.

The CDR3 DNA reads TGTGCCAGCAGCCTCCGGGGGGCGGGAGGTGTCGGGGAGCTGTTTTTT. It encodes CASSLRGAGGVGELFF. The chain is built from TRBV11-2 and TRBJ2-2, with 8 bases lining up with TRBD2. This CDR3 has 16 residues. Germline CDR1 reads SGHAT; CDR2 reads FQNNGV. V shed 5 bases and J 7 bases; nucleotides not matched to a gene: 12.

This chain connects TRBV2 to TRBJ1-4; D remains unclear. CDR1 is SNHLY and CDR2 is FYNNEI in the germline V gene. Trimming took 3 bases from V and 2 from J, leaving 10 bases between them. This CDR3 has 15 residues. In DNA form, the CDR3 reads TGTGCCAGCAGTGATTTCCGCGGGACTAATGAAAAACTGTTTTTT. This translates into CASSDFRGTNEKLFF.

This chain links TRBV6-6 with TRBJ1-2; 8 bases align to TRBD1. Germline CDR1 is MNHNY and CDR2 is SVGAGI (reference sequence). The trim removed 1 base at V and 0 bases at J, leaving 4 bases unmatched. CDR3 length: 16 amino acids. In nucleotides, the CDR3 is TGTGCCAGCAGTTACTTTAAGACAGGGGCTAACTATGGCTACACCTTC. It specifies CASSYFKTGANYGYTF.